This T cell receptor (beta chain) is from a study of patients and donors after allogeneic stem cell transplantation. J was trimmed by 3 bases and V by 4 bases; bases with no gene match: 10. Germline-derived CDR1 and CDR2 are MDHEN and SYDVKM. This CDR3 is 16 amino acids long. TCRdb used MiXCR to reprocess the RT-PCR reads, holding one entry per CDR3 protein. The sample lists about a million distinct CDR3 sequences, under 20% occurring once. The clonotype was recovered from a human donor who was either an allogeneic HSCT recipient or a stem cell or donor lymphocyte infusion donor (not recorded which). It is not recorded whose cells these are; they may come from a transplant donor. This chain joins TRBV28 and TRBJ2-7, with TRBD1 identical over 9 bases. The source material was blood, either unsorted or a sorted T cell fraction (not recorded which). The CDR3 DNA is TGTGCCAGCAGTTCCGTGGGGGGGGACAGGGTCTACGAGCAGTACTTC. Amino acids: CASSSVGGDRVYEQYF.